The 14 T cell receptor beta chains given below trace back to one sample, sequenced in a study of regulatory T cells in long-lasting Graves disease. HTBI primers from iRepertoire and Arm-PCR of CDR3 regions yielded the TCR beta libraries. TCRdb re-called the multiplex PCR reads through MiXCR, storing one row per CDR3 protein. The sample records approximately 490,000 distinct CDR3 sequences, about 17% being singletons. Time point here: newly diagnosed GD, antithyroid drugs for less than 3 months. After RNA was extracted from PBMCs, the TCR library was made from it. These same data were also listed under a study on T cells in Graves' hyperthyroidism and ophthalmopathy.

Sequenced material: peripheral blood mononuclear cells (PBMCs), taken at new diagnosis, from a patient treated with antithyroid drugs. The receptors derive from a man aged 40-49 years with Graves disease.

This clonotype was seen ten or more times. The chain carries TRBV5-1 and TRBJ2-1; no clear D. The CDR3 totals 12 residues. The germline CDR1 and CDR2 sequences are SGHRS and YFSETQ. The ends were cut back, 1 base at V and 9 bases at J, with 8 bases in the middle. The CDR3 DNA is TGCGCCAGCAGCTTGAGTGCTGGTGAGCAGTTCTTC. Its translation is CASSLSAGEQFF.

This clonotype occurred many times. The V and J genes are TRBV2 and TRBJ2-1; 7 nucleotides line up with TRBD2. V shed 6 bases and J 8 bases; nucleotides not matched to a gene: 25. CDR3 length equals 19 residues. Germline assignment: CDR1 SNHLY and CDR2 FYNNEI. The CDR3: CASRGVFRLAEPVSDEQFF. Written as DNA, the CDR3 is TGTGCCAGCAGGGGAGTTTTTCGACTAGCCGAACCTGTTTCCGATGAGCAGTTCTTC.

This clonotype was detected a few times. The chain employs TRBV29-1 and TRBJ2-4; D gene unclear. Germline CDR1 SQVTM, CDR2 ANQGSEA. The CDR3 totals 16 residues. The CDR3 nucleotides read TGCAGGAACCGGTTGTTAACGGGTTTTAACAAAAACATTCAGTACTTC. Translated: CRNRLLTGFNKNIQYF. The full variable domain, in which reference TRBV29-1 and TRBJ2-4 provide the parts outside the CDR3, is SAVISQKPSRDICQRGTSLTIQCQVDSQVTMMFWYRQQPGQSLTLIATANQGSEATYESGFVIDKFPISRPNLTFSTLTVSNMSPEDSSIYLCRNRLLTGFNKNIQYFGAGTRLSVL.

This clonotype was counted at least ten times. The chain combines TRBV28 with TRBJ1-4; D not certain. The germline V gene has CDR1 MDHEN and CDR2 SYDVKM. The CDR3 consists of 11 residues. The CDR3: CTTRSREKLFF. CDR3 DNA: TGTACCACTCGGTCGAGAGAAAAACTGTTTTTT.

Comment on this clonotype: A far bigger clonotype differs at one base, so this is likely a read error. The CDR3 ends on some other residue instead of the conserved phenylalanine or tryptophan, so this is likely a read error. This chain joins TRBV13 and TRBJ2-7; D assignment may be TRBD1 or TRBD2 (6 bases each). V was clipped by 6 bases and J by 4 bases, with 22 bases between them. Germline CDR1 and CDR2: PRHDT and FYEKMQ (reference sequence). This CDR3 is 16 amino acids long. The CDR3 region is CASSGGLAPLLYEQYL. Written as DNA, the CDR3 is TGTGCCAGCAGTGGGGGGCTAGCCCCCCTTTTATACGAGCAGTACCTC.

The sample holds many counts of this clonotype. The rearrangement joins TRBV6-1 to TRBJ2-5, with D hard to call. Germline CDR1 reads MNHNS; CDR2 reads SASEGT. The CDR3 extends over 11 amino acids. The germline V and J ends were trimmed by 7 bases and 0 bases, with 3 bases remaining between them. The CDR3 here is CASTHQETQYF. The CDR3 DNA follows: TGTGCCAGCACCCACCAAGAGACCCAGTACTTC.

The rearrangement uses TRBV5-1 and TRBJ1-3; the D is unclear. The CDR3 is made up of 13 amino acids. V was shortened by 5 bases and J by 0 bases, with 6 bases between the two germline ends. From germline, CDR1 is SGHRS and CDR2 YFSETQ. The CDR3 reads CASRPFSGNTIYF. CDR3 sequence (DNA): TGCGCCAGCAGACCGTTCTCTGGAAACACCATATATTTT.

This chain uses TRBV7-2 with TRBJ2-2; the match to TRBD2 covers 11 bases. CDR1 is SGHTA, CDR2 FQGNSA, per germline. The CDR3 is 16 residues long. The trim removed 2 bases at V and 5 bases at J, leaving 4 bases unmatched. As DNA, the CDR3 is TGTGCCAGCAGCTTAACTAGCGGGAGTAGGACCGGGGAGCTGTTTTTT. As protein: CASSLTSGSRTGELFF. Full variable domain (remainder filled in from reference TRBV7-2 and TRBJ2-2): GAGVSQSPSNKVTEKGKDVELRCDPISGHTALYWYRQSLGQGLEFLIYFQGNSAPDKSGLPSDRFSAERTGGSVSTLTIQRTQQEDSAVYLCASSLTSGSRTGELFFGEGSRLTVL.

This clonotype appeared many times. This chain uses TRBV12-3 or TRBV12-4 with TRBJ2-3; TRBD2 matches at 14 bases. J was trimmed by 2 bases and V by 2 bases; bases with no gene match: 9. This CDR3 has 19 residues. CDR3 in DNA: TGTGCCAGCAGTTTATCGACTAGCGGGAGGGCTGTGGTCACAGATACGCAGTATTTT. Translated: CASSLSTSGRAVVTDTQYF.

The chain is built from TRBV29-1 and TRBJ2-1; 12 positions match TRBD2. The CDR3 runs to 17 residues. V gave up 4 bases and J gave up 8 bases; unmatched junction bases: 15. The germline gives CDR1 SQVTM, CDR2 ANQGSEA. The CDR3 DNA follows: TGCAGCGTTGGATTATGGGGACTAGCGGGTAGCCTCGATGAGCAGTTCTTC. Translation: CSVGLWGLAGSLDEQFF.

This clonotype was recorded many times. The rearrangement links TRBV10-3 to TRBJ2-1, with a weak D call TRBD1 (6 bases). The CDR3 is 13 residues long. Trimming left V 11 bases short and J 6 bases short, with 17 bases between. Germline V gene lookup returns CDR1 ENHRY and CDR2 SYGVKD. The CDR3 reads CAGQQGLANEQFF. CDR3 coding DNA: TGTGCCGGGCAACAGGGTTTGGCCAATGAGCAGTTCTTC.

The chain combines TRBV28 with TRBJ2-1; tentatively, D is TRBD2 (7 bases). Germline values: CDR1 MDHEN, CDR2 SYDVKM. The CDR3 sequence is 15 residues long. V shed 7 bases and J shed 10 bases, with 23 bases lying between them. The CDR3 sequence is CASTWGGRRVGEQFF. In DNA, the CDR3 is TGTGCCAGCACCTGGGGGGGGCGCAGGGTCGGGGAGCAGTTCTTC.

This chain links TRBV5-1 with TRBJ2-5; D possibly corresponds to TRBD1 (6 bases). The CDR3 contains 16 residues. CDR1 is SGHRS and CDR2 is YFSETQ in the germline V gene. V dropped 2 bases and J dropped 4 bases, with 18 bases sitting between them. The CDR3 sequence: CASSLLGTLEGETQYF. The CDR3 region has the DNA TGCGCCAGCAGCTTATTAGGGACACTCGAGGGAGAGACCCAGTACTTC.

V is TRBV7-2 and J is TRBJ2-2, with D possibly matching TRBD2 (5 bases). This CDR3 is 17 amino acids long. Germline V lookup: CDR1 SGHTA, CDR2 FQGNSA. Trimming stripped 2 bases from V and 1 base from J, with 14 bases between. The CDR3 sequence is CASSLNPPAVNTGELFF. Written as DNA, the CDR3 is TGTGCCAGCAGCTTAAATCCCCCAGCGGTGAACACCGGGGAGCTGTTTTTT.